The rows below give T cell receptor beta chains drawn from one sample of a study of T cells in Graves' hyperthyroidism and ophthalmopathy. From the multiplex PCR reads, TCRdb called clonotypes with MiXCR, one entry per CDR3 protein. The sample includes about 690,000 distinct CDR3 sequences, roughly 17% of them seen just once. Sequencing input: blood. These TCRs come from a man in his forties or fifties with Graves' hyperthyroidism. Both conserved end residues are part of each CDR3. A D gene is named only where the DNA matches it firmly. Size values are once, few and many counts, or a class for expanded clones, and some rows have none.

size	D	V	J	CDR3	DNA
-	TRBD1	TRBV7-3	TRBJ1-1	CASSLNRPWDRRDTEAFF	TGTGCCAGCAGCTTAAACCGCCCCTGGGACAGGAGGGACACTGAAGCTTTCTTT
few	TRBD2	TRBV7-9	TRBJ2-3	CASTYSGRVTDTQYF	TGTGCCAGCACCTACAGCGGGAGGGTGACAGATACGCAGTATTTT
many	-	TRBV27	TRBJ2-5	CASSSGEGGQETQYF	TGTGCCAGCAGTTCCGGAGAGGGCGGACAAGAGACCCAGTACTTC
many	-	TRBV20-1	TRBJ2-5	CSARAFGGGQETQYF	TGCAGTGCTAGAGCGTTCGGAGGCGGTCAAGAGACCCAGTACTTC
few	TRBD1	TRBV12-3/TRBV12-4	TRBJ2-7	CASSFGTGSGYEQYF	TGTGCCAGCAGTTTCGGGACAGGGAGCGGCTACGAGCAGTACTTC
-	-	TRBV4-1	TRBJ2-7	CASSQEAGRKVEQYF	TGCGCCAGCAGCCAAGAAGCCGGGAGAAAGGTCGAGCAGTACTTC
many	TRBD1	TRBV10-3	TRBJ2-5	CAISERGGRMETQYF	TGTGCCATCAGTGAACGAGGGGGCAGGATGGAGACCCAGTACTTC
many	-	TRBV28	TRBJ2-7	CASSLYTGTATYEQYF	TGTGCCAGCAGTTTATATACCGGGACCGCTACCTACGAGCAGTACTTC
-	-	TRBV28	TRBJ1-1	CASSSVRFEAFF	TGTGCCAGCAGCTCGGTCCGGTTTGAAGCTTTCTTT
-	TRBD1	TRBV2	TRBJ2-2	CASKVLGTGPGELFF	TGTGCCAGCAAGGTCCTGGGGACAGGGCCCGGGGAGCTGTTTTTT
many	-	TRBV6-1	TRBJ1-1	CASRAGNTEAFF	TGTGCCAGCCGGGCGGGGAACACTGAAGCTTTCTTT
-	TRBD1	TRBV10-3	TRBJ2-7	CAISGQGNYEQYF	TGTGCCATCAGTGGACAGGGAAACTACGAGCAGTACTTC
many	-	TRBV18	TRBJ2-7	CASSSGVRRYEQYF	TGTGCCAGCTCCTCGGGAGTGCGCCGGTACGAGCAGTACTTC
many	-	TRBV2	TRBJ2-5	CASSEEETQYF	TGTGCCAGCAGTGAAGAAGAGACCCAGTACTTC
many	-	TRBV10-1	TRBJ2-1	CASSESSQANEQFF	TGCGCCAGCAGTGAGTCTAGCCAGGCCAATGAGCAGTTCTTC
many	-	TRBV20-1	TRBJ2-7	CSARDGLDYEQYF	TGCAGTGCTAGAGATGGGTTAGACTACGAGCAGTACTTC
many	TRBD2	TRBV20-1	TRBJ2-2	CSAISAGMNTGELFF	TGCAGTGCCATTTCAGCGGGGATGAACACCGGGGAGCTGTTTTTT
many	TRBD1	TRBV7-3	TRBJ1-1	CASSLQGASVTEAFF	TGTGCCAGCAGCTTGCAGGGGGCGTCGGTCACTGAAGCTTTCTTT
many	-	TRBV3-1	TRBJ2-1	CASSQESSGLTYNEQFF	TGTGCCAGCAGCCAAGAATCCAGCGGACTAACCTACAATGAGCAGTTCTTC
many	TRBD2	TRBV28	TRBJ2-1	CASSWTVIGGLAYNEQFF	TGTGCCAGCAGTTGGACCGTAATCGGGGGACTAGCCTACAATGAGCAGTTCTTC
many	TRBD2	TRBV24-1	TRBJ2-3	CATSEYGTSGRPADTQYF	TGTGCCACCAGTGAGTATGGGACTAGCGGGAGGCCTGCGGATACGCAGTATTTT
many	TRBD1	TRBV6-5	TRBJ2-1	CASSYQDRGDEQFF	TGTGCCAGCAGTTACCAGGACAGGGGCGATGAGCAGTTCTTC
-	TRBD1	TRBV19	TRBJ1-5	CASTPGQDQPQHF	TGTGCCTCAACACCGGGACAGGATCAGCCCCAGCATTTT
-	-	TRBV14	TRBJ2-5	CASSHSTLLGGQETQYF	TGTGCCAGCAGCCATTCCACCCTCCTTGGGGGCCAGGAGACCCAGTACTTC
many	-	TRBV6-5	TRBJ2-7	CASSYRQNSYEQYF	TGTGCCAGCAGTTACCGGCAGAACTCCTACGAGCAGTACTTC
-	TRBD1	TRBV2	TRBJ1-2	CASRGELTGAYGYTF	TGTGCCAGCAGGGGGGAATTGACAGGGGCCTATGGCTACACCTTC
-	-	TRBV19	TRBJ1-1	CATAGGLSEAFF	TGTGCCACCGCCGGAGGACTCTCTGAAGCTTTCTTT
many	-	TRBV18	TRBJ2-3	CASSPRNTDTQYF	TGTGCCAGCTCACCACGGAACACAGATACGCAGTATTTT
-	-	TRBV7-9	TRBJ2-1	CASSLRRDPAPFF	TGTGCCAGCAGCCTCCGCAGGGACCCTGCCCCCTTCTTC
few	-	TRBV9	TRBJ2-7	CASSVGDTPYEQYF	TGTGCCAGCAGCGTAGGGGATACCCCCTACGAGCAGTACTTC
-	-	TRBV5-1	TRBJ2-7	CASSFPPARQDYEQYF	TGCGCCAGCAGCTTTCCACCAGCACGACAGGACTACGAGCAGTACTTC
-	-	TRBV6-5	TRBJ2-2	CASSNPGPRGGELFF	TGTGCCAGCAGTAATCCGGGACCCCGAGGCGGGGAGCTGTTTTTT
-	TRBD1	TRBV4-1	TRBJ1-2	CASSPLGDRGIYGYTF	TGCGCCAGCAGCCCGCTTGGGGACAGGGGAATCTATGGCTACACCTTC
-	-	TRBV12-3/TRBV12-4	TRBJ2-1	CASRSGTSSYNEQFF	TGTGCCAGCAGATCAGGGACATCCTCCTACAATGAGCAGTTCTTC
-	TRBD1	TRBV27	TRBJ2-6	CASRLRGFGANVLTF	TGTGCCAGCAGACTCAGGGGGTTTGGGGCCAACGTCCTGACTTTC
-	-	TRBV5-1	TRBJ2-6	CASSVTSSGANVLTF	TGCGCCAGCAGCGTCACAAGCTCTGGGGCCAACGTCCTGACTTTC
many	TRBD2	TRBV20-1	TRBJ2-3	CSAREVMREDPDTQYF	TGCAGTGCTAGAGAAGTCATGCGGGAGGATCCGGATACGCAGTATTTT
-	TRBD1	TRBV29-1	TRBJ1-1	CSVQGAGNTEAFF	TGCAGCGTACAGGGGGCCGGGAACACTGAAGCTTTCTTT
many	-	TRBV2	TRBJ2-3	CASSEAPVSTDTQYF	TGTGCCAGCAGTGAAGCGCCTGTTAGCACAGATACGCAGTATTTT
many	TRBD2	TRBV27	TRBJ2-7	CASSSSSKAGGVYEQYF	TGTGCCAGCAGTTCTTCTTCAAAAGCGGGAGGGGTCTACGAGCAGTACTTC
-	-	TRBV7-3	TRBJ2-5	CASSFAGNQETQYF	TGTGCCAGCAGCTTTGCAGGAAACCAAGAGACCCAGTACTTC
-	-	TRBV20-1	TRBJ2-2	CSARDARDNTGELFF	TGCAGTGCTAGAGATGCGAGGGACAACACCGGGGAGCTGTTTTTT
many	TRBD2	TRBV19	TRBJ2-5	CASSTTSGRGQETQYF	TGTGCCAGTAGTACCACTAGCGGGAGGGGCCAAGAGACCCAGTACTTC
-	-	TRBV29-1	TRBJ1-4	CSVDGGNGEKLFF	TGCAGCGTTGATGGGGGGAACGGAGAAAAACTGTTTTTT
few	TRBD2	TRBV3-1	TRBJ2-5	CASSAQNVLAAFNIQETQYF	TGTGCCAGCAGCGCCCAGAACGTGCTAGCGGCCTTCAACATTCAAGAGACCCAGTACTTC
-	-	TRBV20-1	TRBJ1-5	CSARPAGQDQPQHF	TGCAGTGCTAGGCCGGCAGGGCAAGACCAGCCCCAGCATTTT
-	-	TRBV5-1	TRBJ2-5	CASSLNLDGTQYF	TGCGCCAGCAGCTTGAACCTAGATGGGACCCAGTACTTC
many	TRBD1	TRBV2	TRBJ2-6	CASSEYGTGGGANVLTF	TGTGCCAGCAGTGAATACGGGACAGGGGGTGGGGCCAACGTCCTGACTTTC
many	TRBD1	TRBV7-2	TRBJ2-7	CASRFGQGFSYEQYF	TGTGCCAGCAGGTTCGGACAGGGGTTCTCCTACGAGCAGTACTTC
many	TRBD2	TRBV10-3	TRBJ2-3	CAISEPSSSGRAFQSDTQYF	TGTGCCATCAGTGAGCCCTCCTCTAGCGGGAGGGCCTTTCAATCGGATACGCAGTATTTT
many	TRBD1	TRBV7-9	TRBJ2-7	CASSSRTGGDYEQYF	TGTGCCAGCAGCTCGCGGACAGGGGGTGATTACGAGCAGTACTTC
many	-	TRBV20-1	TRBJ1-1	CSARHDSEAFF	TGCAGTGCTAGACACGACAGTGAAGCTTTCTTT
many	TRBD1	TRBV27	TRBJ2-7	CASRDRAWSEQYF	TGTGCCAGCAGGGACAGGGCGTGGAGCGAGCAGTACTTC